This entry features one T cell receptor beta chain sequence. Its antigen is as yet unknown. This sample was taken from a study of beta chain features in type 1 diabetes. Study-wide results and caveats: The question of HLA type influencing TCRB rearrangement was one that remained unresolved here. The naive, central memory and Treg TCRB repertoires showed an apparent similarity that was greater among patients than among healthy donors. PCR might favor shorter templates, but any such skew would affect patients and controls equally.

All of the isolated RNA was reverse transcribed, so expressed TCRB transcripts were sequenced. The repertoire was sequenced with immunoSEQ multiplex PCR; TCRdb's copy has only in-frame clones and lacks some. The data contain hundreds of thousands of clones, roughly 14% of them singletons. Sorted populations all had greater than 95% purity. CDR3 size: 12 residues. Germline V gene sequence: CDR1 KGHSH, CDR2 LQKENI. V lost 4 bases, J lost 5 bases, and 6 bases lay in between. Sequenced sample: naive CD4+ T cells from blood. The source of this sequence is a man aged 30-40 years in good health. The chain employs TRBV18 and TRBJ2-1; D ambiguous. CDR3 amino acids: CASSLNDNEQFF. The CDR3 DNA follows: TGTGCCAGCTCACTGAATGACAATGAGCAGTTCTTC.